This T cell receptor beta chain comes out of a study of cytomegalovirus exposure and HLA in healthy donors. As to this clone: The antigen is not known.

Whole-study findings and limits: TCR beta V- and J-gene trimming was later associated with a missense DCLRE1C variant.

Primers included in the PCR were 60 Vbeta and 13 Jbeta primers. Method: immunoSEQ multiplex PCR; TCRdb's copy keeps in-frame clones and lacks some. The table lists some 150,000 clones, with about 0.81% in the top ten. Per the germline V gene, CDR1 is LNHDA and CDR2 is SQIVND (reference sequence). Trimming at V came to 6 bases and at J to 3 bases, leaving 9 bases not matched to a gene. CDR3 length: 15 amino acids. This sequence originates from a woman aged 18-29 years in good health and CMV-seropositive. The sequencing sample was made of PBMCs. The V and J genes are TRBV19 and TRBJ1-1; 8 positions match TRBD1. The CDR3: CASSGYDRGYTEAFF. CDR3 DNA sequence: TGTGCCAGTAGCGGATATGACAGGGGATACACTGAAGCTTTCTTT.